This TCR beta chain comes out of a study of patients and donors after allogeneic stem cell transplantation. This clonotype was recorded at least ten times. TCRdb processed the RT-PCR reads anew with MiXCR; each CDR3 protein has one entry. Seen here are 150,000 to 200,000 distinct CDR3 sequences, approximately 28% observed once, and the top ten hold about 3%. V dropped 6 bases and J dropped 3; count of bases not matched to a gene: 16. Germline CDR1 and CDR2: SQVTM and ANQGSEA. The CDR3 runs to 16 residues. The chain is built from TRBV29-1 and TRBJ1-2; 7 bases fit TRBD1. Sequencing used blood, either unsorted or a sorted T cell fraction (not recorded which). This clonotype originated in a human donor who was either an allogeneic HSCT recipient or a stem cell or donor lymphocyte infusion donor (not recorded which). It is not recorded whose cells these are; they may come from a transplant donor. CDR3 amino acids: CSVRGPGGRVDYGYTF. The DNA of the CDR3 is TGCAGCGTCCGCGGACCAGGGGGTCGGGTAGACTATGGCTACACCTTC.